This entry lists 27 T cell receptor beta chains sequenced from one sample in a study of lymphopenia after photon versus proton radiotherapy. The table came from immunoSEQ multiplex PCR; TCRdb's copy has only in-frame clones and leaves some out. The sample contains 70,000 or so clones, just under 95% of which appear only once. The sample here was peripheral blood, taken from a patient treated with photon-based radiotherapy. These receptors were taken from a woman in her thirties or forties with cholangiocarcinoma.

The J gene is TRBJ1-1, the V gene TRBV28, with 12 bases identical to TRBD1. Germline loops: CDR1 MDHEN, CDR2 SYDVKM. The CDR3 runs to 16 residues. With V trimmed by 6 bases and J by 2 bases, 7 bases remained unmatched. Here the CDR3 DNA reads TGTGCCAGCAGCTCGATGGGACAGGGGGCCAACACTGAAGCTTTCTTT. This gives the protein CASSSMGQGANTEAFF. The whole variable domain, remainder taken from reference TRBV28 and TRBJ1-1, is DVKVTQSSRYLVKRTGEKVFLECVQDMDHENMFWYRQDPGLGLRLIYFSYDVKMKEKGDIPEGYSVSREKKERFSLILESASTNQTSMYLCASSSMGQGANTEAFFGQGTRLTVV.

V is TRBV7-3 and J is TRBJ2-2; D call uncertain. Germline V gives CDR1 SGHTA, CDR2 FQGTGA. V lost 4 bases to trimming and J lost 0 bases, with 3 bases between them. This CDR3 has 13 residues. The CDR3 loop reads CASSYSNTGELFF. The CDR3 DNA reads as TGTGCCAGCAGCTACTCGAACACCGGGGAGCTGTTTTTT. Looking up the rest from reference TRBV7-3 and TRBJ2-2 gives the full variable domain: GAGVSQTPSNKVTEKGKYVELRCDPISGHTALYWYRQSLGQGPEFLIYFQGTGAADDSGLPNDRFFAVRPEGSVSTLKIQRTERGDSAVYLCASSYSNTGELFFGEGSRLTVL.

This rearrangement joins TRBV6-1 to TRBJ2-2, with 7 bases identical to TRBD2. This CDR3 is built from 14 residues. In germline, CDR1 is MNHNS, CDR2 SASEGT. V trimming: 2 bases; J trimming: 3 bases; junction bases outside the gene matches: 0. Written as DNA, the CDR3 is TGTGCCAGCAGTGAACTAGCGGACACCGGGGAGCTGTTTTTT. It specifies CASSELADTGELFF.

The CDR3 coding sequence is TGTGCCTGGAGTCAAGGGCGAAATGAGCAGTTCTTC. It is translated as CAWSQGRNEQFF. The rearrangement joins TRBV30 to TRBJ2-1; D call uncertain. Germline CDR1 reads GTSNPN; CDR2 reads SVGIG (reference sequence). Between the trimmed V and J ends, which lost 2 bases and 7 bases, there was a span of 9 bases. The CDR3 loop spans 12 amino acids.

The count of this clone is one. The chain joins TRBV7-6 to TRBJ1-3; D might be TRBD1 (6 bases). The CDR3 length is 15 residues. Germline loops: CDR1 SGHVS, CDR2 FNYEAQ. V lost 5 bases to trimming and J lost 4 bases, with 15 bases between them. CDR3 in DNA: TGTGCCAGCAGCCCAGACACAGGGTGGGGAAACACCATATATTTT. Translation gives CASSPDTGWGNTIYF.

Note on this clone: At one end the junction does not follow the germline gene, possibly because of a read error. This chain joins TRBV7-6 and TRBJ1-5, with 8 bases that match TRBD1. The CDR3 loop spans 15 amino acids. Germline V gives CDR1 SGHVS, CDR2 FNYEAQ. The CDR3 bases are TGTGCCAGCAGCTTATCCGGACAGGGCAACCAGCCCCAGCATTTT. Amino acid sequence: CASSLSGQGNQPQHF.

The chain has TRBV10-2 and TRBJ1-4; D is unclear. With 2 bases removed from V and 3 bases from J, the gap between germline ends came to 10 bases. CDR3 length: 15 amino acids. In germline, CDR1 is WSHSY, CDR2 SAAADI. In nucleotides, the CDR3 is TGCGCCAGCAGTGAGCCAGTAAATGCTAATGAAAAACTGTTTTTT. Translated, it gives CASSEPVNANEKLFF.

The CDR3 region has the DNA TGTGCCAGCAGGCCGGACAGTCCCACGTGGACCATATATTTT. The encoded protein is CASRPDSPTWTIYF. The V and J genes are TRBV6-1 and TRBJ1-3, with TRBD1 as a possible D gene (6 bases). With 6 bases removed from V and 10 bases from J, the gap between germline ends came to 19 bases. In germline, CDR1 is MNHNS, CDR2 SASEGT. The CDR3 loop spans 14 amino acids.

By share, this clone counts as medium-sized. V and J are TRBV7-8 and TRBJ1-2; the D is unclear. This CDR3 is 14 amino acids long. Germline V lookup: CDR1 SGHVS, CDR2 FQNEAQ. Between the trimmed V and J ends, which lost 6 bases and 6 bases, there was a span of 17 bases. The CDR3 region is CASSSNWGDDGYTF. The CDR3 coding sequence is TGTGCCAGCAGTTCAAACTGGGGAGACGATGGCTACACCTTC.

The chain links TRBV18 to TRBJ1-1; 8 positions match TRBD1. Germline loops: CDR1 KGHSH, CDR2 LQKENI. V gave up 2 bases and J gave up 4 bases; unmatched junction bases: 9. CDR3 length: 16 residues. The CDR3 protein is CASSPRQGAPPTEAFF. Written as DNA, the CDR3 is TGTGCCAGCTCACCAAGGCAGGGGGCGCCGCCCACTGAAGCTTTCTTT.

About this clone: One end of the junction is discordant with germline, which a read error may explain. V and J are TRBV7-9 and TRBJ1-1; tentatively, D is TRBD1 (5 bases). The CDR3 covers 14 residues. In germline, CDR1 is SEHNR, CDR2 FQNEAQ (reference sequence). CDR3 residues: CASRLAGVNTEAFF. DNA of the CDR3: TGTGCCAGCAGGTTAGCGGGGGTGAACACTGAAGCTTTCTTT. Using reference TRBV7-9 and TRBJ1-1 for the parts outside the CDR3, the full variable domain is DTGVSQNPRHKITKRGQNVTFRCDPISEHNRLYWYRQTLGQGPEFLTYFQNEAQLEKSRLLSDRFSAERPKGSFSTLEIQRTEQGDSAMYLCASRLAGVNTEAFFGQGTRLTVV.

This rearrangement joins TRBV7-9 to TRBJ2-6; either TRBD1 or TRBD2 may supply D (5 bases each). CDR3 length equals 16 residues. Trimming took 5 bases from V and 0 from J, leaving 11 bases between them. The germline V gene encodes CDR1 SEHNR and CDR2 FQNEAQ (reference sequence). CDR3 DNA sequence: TGTGCCAGCAGCCGAGGGACGGCCTCTGGGGCCAACGTCCTGACTTTC. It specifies CASSRGTASGANVLTF.

The CDR3 loop reads CASSPTKGAMPSYNEQFF. DNA of the CDR3: TGTGCCAGCAGCCCCACGAAGGGGGCCATGCCTTCCTACAATGAGCAGTTCTTC. The chain carries TRBV14 and TRBJ2-1, with 7 positions matching TRBD1. The trim removed 4 bases at V and 1 base at J, leaving 13 bases unmatched. CDR3 length: 18 amino acids. Germline V gene lookup returns CDR1 SGHDN and CDR2 FVKESK.

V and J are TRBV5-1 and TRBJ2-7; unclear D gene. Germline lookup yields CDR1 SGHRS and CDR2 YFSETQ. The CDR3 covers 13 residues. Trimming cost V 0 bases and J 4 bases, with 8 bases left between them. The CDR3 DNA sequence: TGCGCCAGCAGCTTGGACAGCCTGTACGAGCAGTACTTC. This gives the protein CASSLDSLYEQYF.

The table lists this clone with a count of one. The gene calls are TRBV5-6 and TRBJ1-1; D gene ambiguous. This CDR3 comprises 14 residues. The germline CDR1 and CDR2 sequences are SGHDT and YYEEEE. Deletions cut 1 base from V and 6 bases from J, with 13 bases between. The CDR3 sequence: CASSLRERTPEAFF. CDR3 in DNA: TGTGCCAGCAGCTTGAGAGAAAGGACGCCTGAAGCTTTCTTT.

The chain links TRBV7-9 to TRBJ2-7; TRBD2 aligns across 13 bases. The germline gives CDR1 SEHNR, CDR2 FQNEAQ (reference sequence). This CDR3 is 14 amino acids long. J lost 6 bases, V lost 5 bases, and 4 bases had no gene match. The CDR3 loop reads CASSPRLAGGEQYF. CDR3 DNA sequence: TGTGCCAGCAGCCCTCGACTAGCGGGAGGCGAGCAGTACTTC. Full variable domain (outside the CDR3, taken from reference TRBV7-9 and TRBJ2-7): DTGVSQNPRHKITKRGQNVTFRCDPISEHNRLYWYRQTLGQGPEFLTYFQNEAQLEKSRLLSDRFSAERPKGSFSTLEIQRTEQGDSAMYLCASSPRLAGGEQYFGPGTRLTVT.

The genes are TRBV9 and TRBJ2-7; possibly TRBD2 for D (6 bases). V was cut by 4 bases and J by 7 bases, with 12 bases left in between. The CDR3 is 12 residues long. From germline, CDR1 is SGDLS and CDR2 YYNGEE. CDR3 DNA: TGTGCCAGCAGCCCTTACGCGGGGGAGCAGTACTTC. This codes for CASSPYAGEQYF.

CDR3 bases: TGTGCCTGGACCCGCAACTCCGGGACAGGGTGGAACATTCAGTACTTC. Translating gives CAWTRNSGTGWNIQYF. The chain combines TRBV30 with TRBJ2-4; TRBD1 matches 9 bases. Germline V gene data show CDR1 as GTSNPN and CDR2 as SVGIG (reference sequence). This CDR3 spans 16 amino acids. Trimming at V came to 4 bases and at J to 7 bases, leaving 14 bases not matched to a gene.

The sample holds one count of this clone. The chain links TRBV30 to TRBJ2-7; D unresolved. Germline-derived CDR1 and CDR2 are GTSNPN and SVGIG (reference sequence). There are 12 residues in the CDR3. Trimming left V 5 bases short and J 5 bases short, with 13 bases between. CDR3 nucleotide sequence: TGTGCCTGGGACAAGGTCTCTCACGAGCAGTACTTC. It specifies CAWDKVSHEQYF.

The CDR3 DNA reads as TGTGCCAGCAGTGACTTTGTAGGGACCGGCCACAATCAGCCCCAGCATTTT. It codes for CASSDFVGTGHNQPQHF. The chain recombines TRBV6-1 with TRBJ1-5, with D maybe TRBD1 (5 bases). Trimming removed 3 bases from V and 3 bases from J, with 18 bases in between. Germline loops: CDR1 MNHNS, CDR2 SASEGT. The CDR3 spans 17 residues.

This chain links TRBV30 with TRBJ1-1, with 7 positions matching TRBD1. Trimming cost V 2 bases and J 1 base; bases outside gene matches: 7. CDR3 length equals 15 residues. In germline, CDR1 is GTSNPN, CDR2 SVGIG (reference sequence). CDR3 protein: CAWSNLGQANTEAFF. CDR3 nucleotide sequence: TGTGCCTGGAGTAATTTAGGACAGGCGAACACTGAAGCTTTCTTT. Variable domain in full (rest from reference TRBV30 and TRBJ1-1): SQTIHQWPATLVQPVGSPLSLECTVEGTSNPNLYWYRQAAGRGLQLLFYSVGIGQISSEVPQNLSASRPQDRQFILSSKKLLLSDSGFYLCAWSNLGQANTEAFFGQGTRLTVV.

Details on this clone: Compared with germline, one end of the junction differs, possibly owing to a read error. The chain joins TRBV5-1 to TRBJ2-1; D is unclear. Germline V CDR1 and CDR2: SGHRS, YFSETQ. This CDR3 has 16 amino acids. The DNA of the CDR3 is TGCGCCAGCAGCCTGGGTCCACCTCTAGGGTACAATGAGCGGTTCTTC. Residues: CASSLGPPLGYNERFF.

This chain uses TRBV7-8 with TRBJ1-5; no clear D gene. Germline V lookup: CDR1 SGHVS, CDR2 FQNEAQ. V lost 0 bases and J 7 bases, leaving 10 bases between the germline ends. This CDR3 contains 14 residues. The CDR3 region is CASSLAWPSQPQHF. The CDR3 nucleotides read TGTGCCAGCAGCTTAGCCTGGCCAAGCCAGCCCCAGCATTTT.

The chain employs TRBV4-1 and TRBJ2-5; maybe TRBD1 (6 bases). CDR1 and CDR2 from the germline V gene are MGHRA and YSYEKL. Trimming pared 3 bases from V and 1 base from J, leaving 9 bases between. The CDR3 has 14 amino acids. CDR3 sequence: CASSQGHGQETQYF. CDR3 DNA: TGCGCCAGCAGCCAGGGACACGGCCAAGAGACCCAGTACTTC.

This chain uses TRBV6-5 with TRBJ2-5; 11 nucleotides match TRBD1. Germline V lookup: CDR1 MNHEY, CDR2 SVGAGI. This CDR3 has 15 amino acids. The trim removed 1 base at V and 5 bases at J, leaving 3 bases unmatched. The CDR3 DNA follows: TGTGCCAGCAGTTACTGGACAGGGGGCATGGAGACCCAGTACTTC. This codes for CASSYWTGGMETQYF.

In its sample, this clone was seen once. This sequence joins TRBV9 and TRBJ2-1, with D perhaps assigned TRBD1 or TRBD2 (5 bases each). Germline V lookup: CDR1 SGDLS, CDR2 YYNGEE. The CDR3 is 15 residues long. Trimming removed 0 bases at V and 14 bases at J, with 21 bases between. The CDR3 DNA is TGTGCCAGCAGCGTAGCCCCCCGGGACGGAGTAATCGAGTTCTTC. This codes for CASSVAPRDGVIEFF.

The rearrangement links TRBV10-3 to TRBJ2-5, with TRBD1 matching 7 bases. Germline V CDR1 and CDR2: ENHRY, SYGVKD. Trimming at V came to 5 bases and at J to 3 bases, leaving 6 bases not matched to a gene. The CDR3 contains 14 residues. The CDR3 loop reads CAISRQGAEETQYF. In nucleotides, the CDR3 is TGTGCCATCAGTAGACAGGGTGCTGAAGAGACCCAGTACTTC.